Below are 2 T cell receptor beta chains sequenced from a single sample in a study of T cells in Graves' hyperthyroidism and ophthalmopathy. TCR beta CDR3 region amplification was performed from RNA transcripts. The HTBI primer set was used in a first-round RT-PCR of the TCR CDR3. TCRdb re-called the multiplex PCR reads through MiXCR, storing one row per CDR3 protein. Of hundreds of thousands of distinct CDR3 sequences listed, just under 20% are singletons. Sequencing was performed on blood. All receptors come from a man aged 35 to 55 with Graves' ophthalmopathy.

V and J are TRBV10-3 and TRBJ2-1, with 8 bases that match TRBD2. J lost 9 bases, V lost 2 bases, and 6 bases had no gene match. In germline, CDR1 is ENHRY, CDR2 SYGVKD. This CDR3 contains 14 residues. CDR3 residues: CAISEGLALAEQFF. DNA for the CDR3: TGTGCCATCAGTGAGGGACTAGCTTTGGCTGAGCAGTTCTTC.

This clonotype was observed a single time. A much larger clone sits a single nucleotide away, making a read error possible. J is TRBJ2-3 and V is TRBV12-3 or TRBV12-4, with unresolved D. This CDR3 has 18 amino acids. The DNA for the CDR3 is TGTACCAGCAGTTCCGAGTCAGGAAAATACCCCTTCACAGATACGCAGTATTTT. Residues: CTSSSESGKYPFTDTQYF.